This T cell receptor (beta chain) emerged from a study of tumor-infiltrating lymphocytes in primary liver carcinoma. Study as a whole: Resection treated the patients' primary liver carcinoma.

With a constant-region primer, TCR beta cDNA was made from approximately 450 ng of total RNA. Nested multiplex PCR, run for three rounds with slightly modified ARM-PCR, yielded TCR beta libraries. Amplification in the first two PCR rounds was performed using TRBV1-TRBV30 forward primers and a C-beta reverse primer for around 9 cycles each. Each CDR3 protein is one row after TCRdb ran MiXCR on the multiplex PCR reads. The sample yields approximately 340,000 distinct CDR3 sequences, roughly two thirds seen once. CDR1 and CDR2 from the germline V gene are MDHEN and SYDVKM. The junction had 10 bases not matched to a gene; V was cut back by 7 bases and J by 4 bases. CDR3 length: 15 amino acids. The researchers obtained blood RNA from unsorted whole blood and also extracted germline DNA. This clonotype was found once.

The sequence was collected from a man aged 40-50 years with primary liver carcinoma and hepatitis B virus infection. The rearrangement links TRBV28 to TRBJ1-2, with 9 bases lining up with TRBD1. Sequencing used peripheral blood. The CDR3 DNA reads TGTGCCAGCACCCCAACAGGGGGCCTCCCCTATGGCTACACCTTC. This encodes CASTPTGGLPYGYTF.